This entry lists 24 T cell receptor beta chains sequenced from one sample in a study of patients and donors after allogeneic stem cell transplantation. TCRdb redid the calling of the RT-PCR reads with MiXCR, one entry per CDR3 protein. The repertoire has roughly 200,000 distinct CDR3 sequences, less than 50% of them found once; the top ten carry 11%. What was sequenced was blood, either unsorted or a sorted T cell fraction (not recorded which). The origin of the receptors is a human donor who was either an allogeneic HSCT recipient or a stem cell or donor lymphocyte infusion donor (not recorded which). It is not recorded whose cells these are; they may come from a transplant donor.

The rearrangement joins TRBV4-1 to TRBJ1-2; D not certain. Per the germline V gene, CDR1 is MGHRA and CDR2 is YSYEKL. Trimming shortened V by 1 base and J by 4 bases, and 10 bases separated the two germline ends. This CDR3 is built from 14 residues. The CDR3 loop reads CASSQASESYGYTF. DNA of the CDR3: TGCGCCAGCAGCCAAGCTTCGGAATCCTATGGCTACACCTTC.

The chain is built from TRBV15 and TRBJ2-3; perhaps TRBD1 as D (6 bases). This CDR3 is 14 amino acids long. Trimming took off 1 base at V and 1 base at J, with 6 bases between the two ends. The germline gives CDR1 LNHNV, CDR2 YYDKDF (reference sequence). CDR3 nucleotide sequence: TGTGCCACCAGCAGAGGACAGGGCACAGATACGCAGTATTTT. Its protein is CATSRGQGTDTQYF. Drawing the rest from reference TRBV15 and TRBJ2-3, the complete variable domain is DAMVIQNPRYQVTQFGKPVTLSCSQTLNHNVMYWYQQKSSQAPKLLFHYYDKDFNNEADTPDNFQSRRPNTSFCFLDIRSPGLGDTAMYLCATSRGQGTDTQYFGPGTRLTVL.

This chain uses TRBV5-6 with TRBJ1-1, with 8 nucleotides matching TRBD1. Germline trimming cut 2 bases from V and 2 bases from J; bases unmatched to any gene: 5. The CDR3 spans 15 residues. CDR1 is SGHDT, CDR2 YYEEEE, per germline. The CDR3 loop reads CASSLQGGINTEAFF. The CDR3 bases are TGTGCCAGCAGCTTACAGGGGGGAATTAACACTGAAGCTTTCTTT.

This clonotype was observed a few times. The chain's CDR3 is CASSLRSLNTEAFF. The CDR3 nucleotides read TGCGCCAGCAGCTTGAGAAGCTTGAACACTGAAGCTTTCTTT. The chain links TRBV5-1 to TRBJ1-1; D remains unclear. In germline, CDR1 is SGHRS, CDR2 YFSETQ. Trimming left V 1 base short and J 0 bases short, with 7 bases between. This CDR3 has 14 residues.

The V call is TRBV6-5, the J call TRBJ1-2; the match to TRBD1 covers 12 bases. CDR1 MNHEY and CDR2 SVGAGI come from the germline V gene. CDR3 size: 15 residues. With V trimmed by 2 bases and J by 5 bases, 3 bases remained unmatched. The CDR3 DNA reads TGTGCCAGCAGTTACAAGGGACAGGGGGCGTATGGCTACACCTTC. Translated: CASSYKGQGAYGYTF.

J is TRBJ1-2 and V is TRBV12-3 or TRBV12-4; D is possibly TRBD1 (6 bases). This CDR3 has 12 amino acids. Trimming pared 5 bases from V and 12 bases from J, leaving 16 bases between. Here the CDR3 DNA reads TGTGCCAGCAGTGTCTTGGGGGGCGCAGACACCTTC. It is translated as CASSVLGGADTF.

This clonotype was seen a handful of times. The rearrangement links TRBV5-6 to TRBJ2-7; D gene unclear. Germline loops: CDR1 SGHDT, CDR2 YYEEEE. V was clipped by 4 bases and J by 3 bases, with 20 bases between them. This CDR3 is 16 amino acids long. The CDR3 DNA reads as TGTGCCAGCAGCCCATTACCTGCCCGTGCAGGCTACGAGCAGTACTTC. This translates into CASSPLPARAGYEQYF.

The chain joins TRBV5-5 to TRBJ1-1; a possible D gene is TRBD1 (5 bases). Per the germline V gene, CDR1 is SGHKS and CDR2 is YYEKEE (reference sequence). This CDR3 has 14 amino acids. Deletions cut 0 bases from V and 4 bases from J, with 10 bases between. The CDR3 DNA reads TGTGCCAGCAGCTTGGCGGGGCAGTCCACTGAAGCTTTCTTT. It yields the protein CASSLAGQSTEAFF. The variable domain in full, completed from reference TRBV5-5 and TRBJ1-1, reads DAGVTQSPTHLIKTRGQQVTLRCSPISGHKSVSWYQQVLGQGPQFIFQYYEKEERGRGNFPDRFSARQFPNYSSELNVNALLLGDSALYLCASSLAGQSTEAFFGQGTRLTVV.

The CDR3 DNA reads TGTGCCAGCAGTTTGACTAGCACGGGCCAGTACTTC. This sequence encodes CASSLTSTGQYF. V gene TRBV12-3 or TRBV12-4 combines with J gene TRBJ2-5, with 7 bases aligning to TRBD2. Unmatched junction bases numbered 5, after V lost 3 bases and J lost 10 bases. The CDR3 is 12 amino acids.

CDR3 sequence reads: CASSLNPFNEQFF. The DNA for the CDR3 is TGTGCCAGCAGTTTGAACCCATTCAATGAGCAGTTCTTC. J is TRBJ2-1 and V is TRBV12-3 or TRBV12-4; D unclear. The CDR3 loop spans 13 amino acids. V dropped 3 bases and J dropped 6 bases, with 9 bases sitting between them.

The gene calls are TRBV12-3 or TRBV12-4 and TRBJ2-3; D is perhaps TRBD1 or TRBD2 (5 bases each). This CDR3 comprises 15 residues. Trimming took off 1 base at V and 3 bases at J, with 11 bases between the two ends. In DNA form, the CDR3 reads TGTGCCAGCAGTTTAGGGGCCAGGGAGACAGATACGCAGTATTTT. Translating it yields CASSLGARETDTQYF.

This chain uses TRBV20-1 with TRBJ2-7; tentative D call: TRBD1 (5 bases). Germline CDR1 DFQATT, CDR2 SNEGSKA (reference sequence). Trimming pared 1 base from V and 4 bases from J, leaving 8 bases between. The CDR3 is 12 amino acids. The CDR3: CSARAAGYEQYF. CDR3 DNA: TGCAGTGCTAGAGCCGCAGGGTACGAGCAGTACTTC.

This clonotype came up a few times. The chain combines TRBV5-1 with TRBJ1-1; D gene ambiguous. Germline lookup yields CDR1 SGHRS and CDR2 YFSETQ. V lost 4 bases and J 3 bases, leaving 13 bases between the germline ends. The CDR3 extends over 14 amino acids. CDR3 protein: CASSRQGFDTEAFF. CDR3 nucleotides: TGCGCCAGCAGCCGCCAAGGGTTTGACACTGAAGCTTTCTTT.

J is TRBJ1-2 and V is TRBV24-1; no reliable D call. The length of the CDR3 is 15 residues. V gave up 4 bases and J gave up 4 bases, with 15 bases separating them. CDR1 KGHDR and CDR2 SFDVKD come from the germline V gene. The CDR3 protein is CATSEPPSRGYGYTF. CDR3 coding DNA: TGTGCCACCAGTGAACCGCCCAGCCGTGGCTATGGCTACACCTTC.

This clonotype was seen a few times. CDR3 nucleotides: TGTGCCACCAGCAGAGTAGTCTTAGAGACCCAGTACTTC. Translation gives CATSRVVLETQYF. The chain couples TRBV15 to TRBJ2-5, with no clear D. Germline values: CDR1 LNHNV, CDR2 YYDKDF (reference sequence). V lost 1 base and J lost 4, with 7 bases in between. The length of the CDR3 is 13 residues.

This clonotype came up a few times. This sequence joins TRBV5-6 and TRBJ1-2; TRBD1 matches at 12 bases. This CDR3 contains 16 residues. Germline-derived CDR1 and CDR2 are SGHDT and YYEEEE. V shed 2 bases, J shed 5 bases, and the junction held 7 bases outside the gene matches. CDR3 protein: CASSFLPGQGAYGYTF. Here the CDR3 DNA reads TGTGCCAGCAGCTTTTTACCGGGACAGGGGGCTTATGGCTACACCTTC.

This clonotype appeared a few times. The chain uses TRBV5-1 and TRBJ2-2; D ambiguous. Germline lookup yields CDR1 SGHRS and CDR2 YFSETQ. Deletions cut 0 bases from V and 0 bases from J, with 15 bases between. The CDR3 runs 18 residues. The CDR3 sequence is CASSLADGRLPNTGELFF. CDR3 DNA: TGCGCCAGCAGCTTGGCGGATGGACGCCTGCCGAACACCGGGGAGCTGTTTTTT.

This chain links TRBV20-1 with TRBJ2-1; either TRBD1 or TRBD2 may fit D (5 bases each). V lost 3 bases to trimming and J lost 4 bases, with 19 bases between them. The V gene's germline CDR1 is DFQATT and CDR2 SNEGSKA (reference sequence). CDR3 size: 16 residues. The CDR3 coding sequence is TGCAGTGCTAGTTACCCCCGGGACCCAACATACAATGAGCAGTTCTTC. As protein: CSASYPRDPTYNEQFF.

The chain combines TRBV3-1 with TRBJ2-5; unclear D gene. CDR3 length: 15 amino acids. Trimming shortened V by 0 bases and J by 0 bases, and 8 bases separated the two germline ends. CDR1 and CDR2 from the germline V gene are LGHDT and YNNKEL (reference sequence). The CDR3 sequence is CASSQDRVYQETQYF. In nucleotides, the CDR3 is TGTGCCAGCAGCCAAGATCGAGTATACCAAGAGACCCAGTACTTC.

This rearrangement joins TRBV28 to TRBJ2-5, with TRBD2 as a possible D gene (6 bases). The V end was cut by 5 bases, the J end by 3 bases, with 16 bases between. Germline V gene lookup returns CDR1 MDHEN and CDR2 SYDVKM. The CDR3 is 15 residues long. The CDR3 sequence: CASSPGGTGKETQYF. The CDR3 nucleotides read TGTGCCAGCAGTCCCGGCGGGACGGGTAAAGAGACCCAGTACTTC.

The chain couples TRBV20-1 to TRBJ1-1; D may be TRBD1 (6 bases). Per germline, CDR1 DFQATT and CDR2 SNEGSKA (reference sequence). The CDR3 totals 11 residues. V shed 6 bases and J shed 6 bases, with 11 bases lying between them. This chain's CDR3 is CSAPPGAEAFF. In DNA, the CDR3 is TGCAGTGCCCCTCCAGGGGCTGAAGCTTTCTTT.

The chain couples TRBV29-1 to TRBJ1-2; 9 nucleotides match TRBD1. The length of the CDR3 is 13 residues. J was trimmed by 6 bases and V by 6 bases; bases with no gene match: 8. CDR1 is SQVTM and CDR2 is ANQGSEA in the germline V gene. The CDR3 region is CSVGTGFQDGYTF. The CDR3 bases are TGCAGCGTCGGGACAGGGTTCCAAGATGGCTACACCTTC.

This chain links TRBV18 with TRBJ2-7; D call uncertain. The CDR3 runs to 14 residues. Trimming removed 3 bases from V and 0 bases from J, with 9 bases in between. Germline loops: CDR1 KGHSH, CDR2 LQKENI. This CDR3 reads CASSPAPSSYEQYF. CDR3 DNA sequence: TGTGCCAGCTCACCGGCGCCAAGCTCCTACGAGCAGTACTTC.

This clonotype has a handful of counts. The V gene is TRBV20-1, the J gene TRBJ1-1, with TRBD1 matching 10 bases. The CDR3 has 12 residues. V shed 3 bases and J 7 bases; nucleotides not matched to a gene: 2. Germline-derived CDR1 and CDR2 are DFQATT and SNEGSKA (reference sequence). The CDR3 nucleotides are TGCAGTGCTAGGGGACAGGGGATTGAAGCTTTCTTT. Translation: CSARGQGIEAFF.